This T cell receptor beta chain comes out of a study of cytomegalovirus exposure and HLA in healthy donors. PCR primers comprised 60 Vbeta and 13 Jbeta primers. Using immunoSEQ multiplex PCR, the repertoire was profiled, and TCRdb retains in-frame clones only, with some absent. The repertoire holds about 140,000 clones, with less than 80% as singletons. Germline V lookup: CDR1 SNHLY, CDR2 FYNNEI. V was clipped by 7 bases and J by 0 bases; unmatched bases: 5. The CDR3 length is 15 residues. The receptor comes from a woman aged 45-65 years in good health and CMV-seropositive. This chain joins TRBV2 and TRBJ1-3; TRBD1 agrees at 8 bases. Material: PBMCs. As DNA, the CDR3 is TGTGCCAGCATTAGGACAGGGACCTCTGGAAACACCATATATTTT. This translates into CASIRTGTSGNTIYF.